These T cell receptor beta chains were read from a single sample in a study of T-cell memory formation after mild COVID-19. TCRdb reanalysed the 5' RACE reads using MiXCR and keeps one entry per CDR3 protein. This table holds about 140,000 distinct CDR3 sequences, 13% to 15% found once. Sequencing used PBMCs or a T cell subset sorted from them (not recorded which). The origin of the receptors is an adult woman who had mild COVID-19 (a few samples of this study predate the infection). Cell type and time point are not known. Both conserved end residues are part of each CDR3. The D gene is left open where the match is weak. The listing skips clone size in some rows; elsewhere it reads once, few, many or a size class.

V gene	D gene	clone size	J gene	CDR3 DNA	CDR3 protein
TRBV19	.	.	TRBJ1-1	TGTGCCAGTAGGACCCCAAACAGGAACACTGAAGCTTTCTTT	CASRTPNRNTEAFF
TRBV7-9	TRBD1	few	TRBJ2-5	TGTGCCAGCAGCGGACGACAGGGGGCAGGGACCCAGTACTTC	CASSGRQGAGTQYF
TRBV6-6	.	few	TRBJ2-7	TGTGCCAGCAGTTACGGGGAGGGGGCGCAGTACGAGCAGTACTTC	CASSYGEGAQYEQYF
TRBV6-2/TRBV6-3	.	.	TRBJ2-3	TGTGCCAGCAGTCGAATCCGGGACCATCAATCGGGCACAGATACGCAGTATTTT	CASSRIRDHQSGTDTQYF
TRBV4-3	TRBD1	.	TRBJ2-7	TGCGCCAGCAGCCAAGAGGCAGGGGGCATGGGCCCATTGGACGAGCAGTACTTC	CASSQEAGGMGPLDEQYF
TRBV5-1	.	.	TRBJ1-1	TGCGCCAGCAGCTTGGACTCGAACACTGAAGCTTTCTTT	CASSLDSNTEAFF
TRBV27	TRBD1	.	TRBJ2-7	TGTGCCAGCAGTTTATCTGGGACAGGATCCTACGAGCAGTACTTC	CASSLSGTGSYEQYF
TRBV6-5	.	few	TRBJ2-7	TGTGCCAGCAGCGGCCCTGAACGGGAGCAGTACTTC	CASSGPEREQYF
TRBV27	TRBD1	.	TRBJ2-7	TGTGCCAGCAGTTTATCGGGACAGGCCTACGAGCAGTACTTC	CASSLSGQAYEQYF
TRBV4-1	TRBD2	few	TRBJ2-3	TGCGCCAGCAGCCAAGAGCGGGGGGGCCTAACAGATACGCAGTATTTT	CASSQERGGLTDTQYF
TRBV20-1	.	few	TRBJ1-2	TGCAGTGCTAGAGATCCAGGGGCTGGCTATGGCTACACCTTC	CSARDPGAGYGYTF
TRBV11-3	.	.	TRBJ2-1	TGTGCCAGCAGCTCCGAAAAGAGCGGGAATGAGCAGTTCTTC	CASSSEKSGNEQFF
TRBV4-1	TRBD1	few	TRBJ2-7	TGCGCCAGCAGCCCCGACGCGGGACAGGCGACCTACGAGCAGTACTTC	CASSPDAGQATYEQYF
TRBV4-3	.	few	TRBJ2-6	TGCGCCAGCAGCCAAGATCGAAAGGGACACACCAACGTCCTGACTTTC	CASSQDRKGHTNVLTF
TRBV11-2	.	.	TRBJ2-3	TGTGCCAGCAGCTGGACGGACTTGGAGGATACGCAGTATTTT	CASSWTDLEDTQYF
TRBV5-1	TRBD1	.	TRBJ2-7	TGCGCCAGCAGCCCCGGGACAGGGGGTTCCAACGAGCAGTACTTC	CASSPGTGGSNEQYF
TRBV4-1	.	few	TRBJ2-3	TGCGCCAGCAGCCAAGATTACCCAGGACACACAGATACGCAGTATTTT	CASSQDYPGHTDTQYF
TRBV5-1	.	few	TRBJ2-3	TGCGCCAGCGCTAGCGTCGGGACAGATACGCAGTATTTT	CASASVGTDTQYF
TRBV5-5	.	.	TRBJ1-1	TGTGCCAGCAGCTTGACACATGAAGCTTTCTTT	CASSLTHEAFF
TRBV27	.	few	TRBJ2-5	TGTGCCAGCAGTTTTGCTATAGGGGAGACCCAGTACTTC	CASSFAIGETQYF
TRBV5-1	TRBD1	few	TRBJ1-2	TGCGCCAGCAGCTTGGATCAGGGGGACTATGGCTACACCTTC	CASSLDQGDYGYTF
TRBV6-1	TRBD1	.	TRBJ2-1	TGTGCCAGCAAGCCGTGGGGACAGGGGTTCAATGAGCAGTTCTTC	CASKPWGQGFNEQFF
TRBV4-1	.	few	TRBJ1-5	TGCGCCAGCAGCCTGGGGTCTAGTCAGCCCCAGCATTTT	CASSLGSSQPQHF
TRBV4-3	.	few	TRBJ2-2	TGCGCCAGCAGCCAAGGGATCTCAGGGTATCCAACCGGGGAGCTGTTTTTT	CASSQGISGYPTGELFF
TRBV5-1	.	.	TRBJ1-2	TGCGCCAGCAGCTTGGAGAGGGGGGCCCATGGCTACACCTTC	CASSLERGAHGYTF
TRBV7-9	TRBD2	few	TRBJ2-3	TGTGCCAGCAGCGCCACCCTGTACGGACTAGCGGACACAGATACGCAGTATTTT	CASSATLYGLADTDTQYF
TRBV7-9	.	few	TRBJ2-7	TGTGCCAGCAGCTTTTTCAACTACGAGCAGTACTTC	CASSFFNYEQYF